One and the same sample provided the 2 T cell receptor beta chains below, sequenced in a study of blood T cell repertoires in COVID-19. Assay used: immunoSEQ multiplex PCR; TCRdb lists only in-frame clones, some missing. The sample lists approximately 380,000 clones, more than 75% seen once, with roughly 1.2% in the top ten. What was sequenced was PBMCs or T cells enriched from blood (not recorded which). The source of these receptors is a woman aged 18-30 years who had recovered from COVID-19.

The rearrangement joins TRBV7-3 to TRBJ2-2; D perhaps matches TRBD1 (6 bases). This CDR3 has 18 amino acids. Germline V gene sequence: CDR1 SGHTA, CDR2 FQGTGA. The ends were cut back, 2 bases at V and 4 bases at J, with 20 bases in the middle. This CDR3 is CASSLLRRQGRVTGELFF. The CDR3 DNA reads TGTGCCAGCAGCTTACTCAGGAGGCAGGGGCGAGTCACCGGGGAGCTGTTTTTT.

This chain uses TRBV5-1 with TRBJ1-3, with a weak D call TRBD1 (6 bases). The CDR3 loop spans 16 amino acids. Trimming cost V 0 bases and J 0 bases, with 10 bases left between them. Germline loops: CDR1 SGHRS, CDR2 YFSETQ. The CDR3 region has the DNA TGCGCCAGCAGCTTGGGTACAGGGTACTCTGGAAACACCATATATTTT. It encodes CASSLGTGYSGNTIYF.